This T cell receptor beta chain was documented in a study of control samples from healthy donors and cancer patients. The CDR3 is made up of 15 amino acids. V was pared by 6 bases and J by 7 bases, with 18 bases between. Looked up from germline, CDR1 is SEHNR and CDR2 is FQNEAQ (reference sequence). Assay used: immunoSEQ multiplex PCR; TCRdb lists only in-frame clones, some missing. Of over 100,000 clones in the sample, 80% to 95% were seen once. The source of this sequence is a woman between 50 and 59 years old in good health. What was sequenced was blood. The chain couples TRBV7-9 to TRBJ2-2; D remains unclear. Here the CDR3 reads CASRSRQVVGGELFF. The CDR3 DNA follows: TGTGCCAGCAGGTCACGTCAAGTCGTAGGCGGGGAGCTGTTTTTT.